The present T cell receptor (beta chain) was sequenced within a study of T-cell reconstitution after alpha-beta-depleted transplantation in children listed by TCRdb under 2016. Regarding the complete study: The study quantitatively tracked T-cell immune reconstitution after TCRalphabeta/CD19-depleted allogeneic hematopoietic cell transplantation in children using TCR repertoire profiling.

The CDR3 covers 14 residues, taking in both the cysteine and the phenylalanine. Only the CDR3 portion is preserved as DNA: 42 bases, with reading frame beginning at the first base. V and J are truncated by 0 bases and 3 bases respectively, leaving an intervening sequence of 8 bases. The germline V gene gives CDR1 as SGDLS and CDR2 as YYNGEE. This clonotype was recorded a few times. Its antigen has not been determined. No base quality values were provided; no much bigger clone lies one nucleotide off. Libraries came from PCR. The sequencer listed for this sample is Illumina HiSeq 2500. Molecular barcoding was employed in the preparation of TCR libraries, with unique molecular identifiers being used to normalize TCRbeta repertoire quantification. TCRdb reran the public reads through fastp at Q25 and MiXCR, keeping productive beta chains. Each entry is one CDR3 protein sequence, shown with its most common DNA and genes. The sample table holds about 600,000 distinct CDR3 sequences, of which roughly a tenth were seen once. Clones ranked in the top ten supply about 4.3% of the sample.

The rearrangement combines TRBV9 with TRBJ2-3; the D segment cannot be called with confidence. The origin of this receptor is a human donor who donated a stem cell graft to a child with acute myeloid leukemia. The sample was PBMCs from the stem cell graft donor, taken from the stem cell graft. The CDR3 protein: CASSVGIETDTQYF. The nucleotide sequence reads TGTGCCAGCAGCGTAGGGATTGAGACAGATACGCAGTATTTT. When the CDR3 is completed using the reference TRBV9 and TRBJ2-3 genes on either side, the full variable domain is DSGVTQTPKHLITATGQRVTLRCSPRSGDLSVYWYQQSLDQGLQFLIQYYNGEERAKGNILERFSAQQFPDLHSELNLSSLELGDSALYFCASSVGIETDTQYFGPGTRLTVL.